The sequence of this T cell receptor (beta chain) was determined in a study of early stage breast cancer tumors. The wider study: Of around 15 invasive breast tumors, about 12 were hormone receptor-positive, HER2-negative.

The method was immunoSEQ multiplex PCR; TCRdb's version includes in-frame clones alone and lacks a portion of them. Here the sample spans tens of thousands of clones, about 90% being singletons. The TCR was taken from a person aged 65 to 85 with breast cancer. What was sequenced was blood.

CDR3 sequence (DNA): TGTGCCAGTACCACGACAGGGGCGAGCTCTGGAAACACCATATATTTT. Its protein product is CASTTTGASSGNTIYF. The chain has TRBV19 and TRBJ1-3; 8 nucleotides line up with TRBD1. Germline V lookup: CDR1 LNHDA, CDR2 SQIVND (reference sequence). V dropped 7 bases and J dropped 0; count of bases not matched to a gene: 8. This CDR3 is 16 amino acids long.